The clone carrying this T cell receptor (beta chain) was counted between two and nine times. This sample is drawn from a study of spatial heterogeneity in lung cancer. Study-level background: Beta-chain sequences consistently outnumbered alpha-chain sequences in detection.

The time point here: sample taken at primary tumor resection. No cell sorting; template was whole RNA from tumor, lung tissue or PBMC. The donors were 55 to 85 patients with non-small cell lung cancer that was early-stage and untreated. A distinct unique molecular identifier was carried by each TCR cDNA molecule. TCRdb redid the calling of the 5' RACE reads with MiXCR, one entry per CDR3 protein. This sample yields over 9,500 distinct CDR3 sequences, of which nearly 4% are seen a single time; approximately 8% belongs to the top ten. CDR1 is KGHSH and CDR2 is LQKENI in the germline V gene. Trimming cost V 3 bases and J 2 bases, with 10 bases left between them. This CDR3 spans 14 amino acids.

This chain uses TRBV18 with TRBJ1-1; no clear D gene. The sequence derives from a male donor with early-stage non-small cell lung cancer. The sample in question was normal lung tissue next to the tumor, obtained at surgery. The CDR3 DNA is TGTGCCAGCTCACCCCTCCAGCGTAACACTGAAGCTTTCTTT. Its protein product is CASSPLQRNTEAFF.